Presented here are 22 T cell receptor beta chains from one specimen sequenced in a study of T cells in Graves' hyperthyroidism and ophthalmopathy (dated by TCRdb to between 2018 and 2020). The library was made by multiplex PCR. Sequenced on an Illumina HiSeq 2000. TCR beta CDR3 regions were amplified from RNA transcripts. For the first round of RT-PCR on the TCR CDR3, the HTBI primer set was used together with the Qiagen OneStep RT-PCR kit. Using fastp at Q25 and MiXCR, TCRdb reprocessed the public reads and kept productive beta chains. Entries are consolidated by CDR3 protein sequence, retaining the most common genes and DNA. The sample contains about 380,000 distinct CDR3 sequences, about 18% of them found a single time. The ten largest clones add up to 40% of the sample. The sequencing input was blood. The receptor source for this set is a man aged 18 to 30 with Graves' ophthalmopathy.

The V call is TRBV12-3 or TRBV12-4, the J call TRBJ2-1; tentative D call: TRBD2 (7 bases). The CDR3 has 17 amino acids. Trimming stripped 3 bases from V and 6 bases from J, with 21 bases between. This chain's CDR3 is CASSFPGSGGPSNEQFF. The CDR3 DNA sequence: TGTGCCAGCAGTTTCCCCGGGTCGGGGGGCCCGTCCAATGAGCAGTTCTTC.

This clonotype was picked up a small number of times. The J gene is TRBJ2-1, the V gene TRBV29-1, with a tentative D call TRBD2 (6 bases). Per germline, CDR1 SQVTM and CDR2 ANQGSEA. This CDR3 has 12 amino acids. V shed 4 bases and J shed 10 bases, with 14 bases lying between them. CDR3 sequence: CSVAGGDLEQFF. CDR3 coding DNA: TGCAGCGTTGCAGGCGGGGACCTCGAGCAGTTCTTC.

This clonotype showed up many times. The rearrangement uses TRBV2 and TRBJ2-1; no reliable D call. The CDR3 loop spans 12 amino acids. Trimming removed 7 bases at V and 9 bases at J, with 13 bases between. From germline, CDR1 is SNHLY and CDR2 FYNNEI. For the CDR3, the DNA is TGTGCCAGCACCGACGTGGGATCTGAGCAGTTCTTC. Its protein is CASTDVGSEQFF.

Many counts were recorded for this clonotype. CDR3 sequence: CASSPSGVRNNEQFF. The CDR3 coding sequence is TGTGCCAGCAGTCCCTCGGGGGTACGGAACAATGAGCAGTTCTTC. The chain has TRBV12-3 or TRBV12-4 and TRBJ2-1; possible D gene TRBD2, 6 bases. The CDR3 has 15 amino acids. The ends were cut back, 5 bases at V and 5 bases at J, with 16 bases in the middle.

This clonotype turned up a few times. Here the CDR3 reads CASSEAPGRNYGYTF. Written as DNA, the CDR3 is TGTGCCAGCAGTGAAGCGCCGGGCAGAAACTATGGCTACACCTTC. This chain uses TRBV6-1 with TRBJ1-2; D unresolved. Looked up from germline, CDR1 is MNHNS and CDR2 is SASEGT. The CDR3 contains 15 residues. V lost 0 bases to trimming and J lost 2 bases, with 10 bases between them.

This clonotype was seen at least ten times. This rearrangement joins TRBV29-1 to TRBJ2-3, with a possible D match to TRBD1 (5 bases). Germline assignment: CDR1 SQVTM and CDR2 ANQGSEA. Between the trimmed V and J ends, which lost 6 bases and 5 bases, there was a span of 18 bases. There are 14 residues in the CDR3. The CDR3 DNA sequence: TGCAGCGTGTATACAGGATACTACAGAGATACGCAGTATTTT. Its protein product is CSVYTGYYRDTQYF.

The rearrangement joins TRBV7-8 to TRBJ2-5; no definite D call. The CDR3 has 16 amino acids. The V end was cut by 2 bases, the J end by 5 bases, with 18 bases between. Germline V gene data show CDR1 as SGHVS and CDR2 as FQNEAQ. The CDR3 is CASSLTWMAPRETQYF. Here the CDR3 DNA reads TGTGCCAGCAGCTTAACTTGGATGGCCCCCCGGGAGACCCAGTACTTC.

There are many counts of this clonotype. The chain has TRBV11-1 and TRBJ2-7; 8 nucleotides align to TRBD1. The ends lost 3 bases at V and 2 bases at J; junction bases unmatched: 6. The CDR3 totals 15 residues. The germline V gene encodes CDR1 SGHAT and CDR2 FQDESV (reference sequence). CDR3 sequence: CASSFSGTGAYEQYF. The CDR3 DNA reads TGTGCCAGCAGCTTTTCCGGGACAGGAGCCTACGAGCAGTACTTC.

This clonotype occurred a few times. The CDR3 DNA follows: TGTGCCATCAGTACTGGGACAGGGGACACTGAAGCTTTCTTT. Residues: CAISTGTGDTEAFF. The rearrangement uses TRBV10-3 and TRBJ1-1, with 10 bases aligning to TRBD1. Germline values: CDR1 ENHRY, CDR2 SYGVKD. Trimming took 5 bases from V and 3 from J; bases not matched to a gene: 3. CDR3 size: 14 residues.

This clonotype has a count of ten or more. The chain employs TRBV2 and TRBJ1-6, with unresolved D. Germline values: CDR1 SNHLY, CDR2 FYNNEI. The CDR3 has 11 residues. V gave up 10 bases and J gave up 8 bases, with 9 bases separating them. The CDR3 nucleotides read TGTGCCACGAAGAACGATTCACCCCTCCACTTT. Its translation is CATKNDSPLHF.

This clonotype appeared many times. The chain couples TRBV7-8 to TRBJ1-2, with a tentative D call TRBD1 (5 bases). The CDR3 runs 18 residues. V was clipped by 2 bases and J by 2 bases, with 21 bases between them. Germline V gene lookup returns CDR1 SGHVS and CDR2 FQNEAQ. CDR3 DNA sequence: TGTGCCAGCAGCTTACTTAGCGGACGGGGGACGGACAACTATGGCTACACCTTC. Amino acid sequence: CASSLLSGRGTDNYGYTF. The whole variable domain, filled in from reference TRBV7-8 and TRBJ1-2, reads GAGVSQSPRYKVAKRGQDVALRCDPISGHVSLFWYQQALGQGPEFLTYFQNEAQLDKSGLPSDRFFAERPEGSVSTLKIQRTQQEDSAVYLCASSLLSGRGTDNYGYTFGSGTRLTVV.

The table lists this clonotype with many counts. V and J are TRBV20-1 and TRBJ2-7, with 7 bases that match TRBD2. Germline assignment: CDR1 DFQATT and CDR2 SNEGSKA (reference sequence). The CDR3 is 14 amino acids. Trimming at V came to 3 bases and at J to 0 bases, leaving 5 bases not matched to a gene. DNA for the CDR3: TGCAGTGCTAGCTCTAGCGGTACCTCCTACGAGCAGTACTTC. Protein sequence: CSASSSGTSYEQYF.

The chain employs TRBV20-1 and TRBJ1-1, with D tentatively TRBD1 (5 bases). CDR3 size: 12 residues. Deletions cut 4 bases from V and 6 bases from J, with 12 bases between. Per germline, CDR1 DFQATT and CDR2 SNEGSKA (reference sequence). The CDR3 is CSATRVGPEAFF. The CDR3 coding sequence is TGCAGTGCTACCAGGGTGGGCCCTGAAGCTTTCTTT.

This clonotype has at least ten counts. The rearrangement uses TRBV5-6 and TRBJ2-3, with 10 bases fitting TRBD2. Germline-derived CDR1 and CDR2 are SGHDT and YYEEEE. The CDR3 spans 16 residues. J was trimmed by 1 base and V by 0 bases; bases with no gene match: 2. DNA of the CDR3: TGTGCCAGCAGCTTGGCCCTAGCGGGGGGCACAGATACGCAGTATTTT. It is translated as CASSLALAGGTDTQYF.

This clonotype has more than one count but fewer than ten. The chain couples TRBV5-1 to TRBJ2-1, with a weak D call TRBD1 (6 bases). There are 16 residues in the CDR3. Trimming shortened V by 4 bases and J by 6 bases, and 20 bases separated the two germline ends. The V gene's germline CDR1 is SGHRS and CDR2 YFSETQ. The CDR3 reads CASSGTGLYESNEQFF. The CDR3 DNA is TGCGCCAGCAGCGGAACAGGGTTATATGAATCCAATGAGCAGTTCTTC.

The chain couples TRBV25-1 to TRBJ2-3, with no clear D. This CDR3 comprises 17 residues. Germline CDR1 and CDR2: MGHDK and SYGVNS. V lost 2 bases, J lost 7 bases, and 22 bases lay in between. The CDR3: CASSEDTLSPGENTQYF. CDR3 bases: TGTGCCAGCAGTGAAGACACCCTCAGTCCCGGCGAAAATACGCAGTATTTT. Together with reference TRBV25-1 and TRBJ2-3, the CDR3 gives the full variable domain: EADIYQTPRYLVIGTGKKITLECSQTMGHDKMYWYQQDPGMELHLIHYSYGVNSTEKGDLSSESTVSRIRTEHFPLTLESARPSHTSQYLCASSEDTLSPGENTQYFGPGTRLTVL.

The CDR3 DNA reads as TGTGCCAGCAGTTTGCGGGATTCGGAAGCTTTCTTT. Translating gives CASSLRDSEAFF. The V call is TRBV2, the J call TRBJ1-1; D gene unclear. V lost 5 bases, J lost 8 bases, and 12 bases lay in between. Germline lookup yields CDR1 SNHLY and CDR2 FYNNEI. This CDR3 is 12 amino acids long.

This clonotype was observed a few times. The CDR3 protein is CASSPSRLARALQANEQFF. CDR3 nucleotides: TGTGCCAGCAGCCCCTCGCGACTAGCGAGGGCCCTGCAAGCCAATGAGCAGTTCTTC. This chain connects TRBV7-8 to TRBJ2-1; 8 bases match TRBD2. Germline lookup yields CDR1 SGHVS and CDR2 FQNEAQ. V shed 5 bases, J shed 6 bases, and the junction held 21 bases outside the gene matches. The CDR3 runs 19 residues.

This clonotype showed up many times. The chain carries TRBV6-1 and TRBJ1-2; possibly TRBD1 for D (6 bases). CDR1 and CDR2 (germline): MNHNS, SASEGT. This CDR3 has 18 residues. The V end lost 0 bases, the J end lost 4 bases, and 21 bases lay between the germline ends. CDR3 bases: TGTGCCAGCAGTGAAGCCCCCGGGGGATTGGGGGCCGTCTATGGCTACACCTTC. Its protein product is CASSEAPGGLGAVYGYTF.

The chain employs TRBV27 and TRBJ2-5; 10 bases map to TRBD2. Losses at the gene ends were 9 bases for V and 2 bases for J; bases not matched to a gene: 9. This CDR3 comprises 15 residues. The germline gives CDR1 MNHEY, CDR2 SMNVEV (reference sequence). Here the CDR3 DNA reads TGTGCCAGTTCACGACAGACTAGCGGGCAAGAGACCCAGTACTTC. Protein: CASSRQTSGQETQYF.

This clonotype appeared a few times. A clone one base away is much larger, so this may be a read error. V is TRBV11-2 and J is TRBJ2-7; 10 bases match TRBD1. The tail of the sequence fits TRBJ2-1 better, so the J call may be wrong. The germline gives CDR1 SGHAT, CDR2 FQNNGV. This CDR3 contains 15 residues. CDR3 nucleotide sequence: TGTGCCAGCAGCTCTTTCCGGGACAGGGGATACGAGCAGTTCTTC. This gives the protein CASSSFRDRGYEQFF.

The table lists this clonotype with a few counts. This may stem from a read error, because a much larger clone lies one nucleotide away. This chain uses TRBV11-3 with TRBJ2-1; D not certain. Per germline, CDR1 SGHNT and CDR2 YENEEA. The CDR3 is made up of 15 amino acids. CDR3 residues: CANSLTANSYNEQFF. Written as DNA, the CDR3 is TGTGCCAACAGCTTAACGGCTAACTCCTACAATGAGCAGTTCTTC.